These 19 T cell receptor beta chains share one sample of origin, sequenced in a study of patients and donors after allogeneic stem cell transplantation. TCRdb used MiXCR to reprocess the RT-PCR reads, holding one entry per CDR3 protein. The data hold about a million distinct CDR3 sequences, with about 20% observed a single time. Specimen: blood, either unsorted or a sorted T cell fraction (not recorded which). Receptors were obtained from a human donor who was either an allogeneic HSCT recipient or a stem cell or donor lymphocyte infusion donor (not recorded which). It is not recorded whose cells these are; they may come from a transplant donor.

The V call is TRBV7-8, the J call TRBJ1-2; possibly TRBD1 for D (5 bases). The germline V and J ends were trimmed by 1 base and 6 bases, with 12 bases remaining between them. This CDR3 has 14 residues. CDR1 and CDR2 from the germline V gene are SGHVS and FQNEAQ. This chain's CDR3 is CASSLGDRNDGYTF. CDR3 DNA sequence: TGTGCCAGCAGCTTAGGAGACAGAAACGATGGCTACACCTTC. The variable domain in full, completed from reference TRBV7-8 and TRBJ1-2, reads GAGVSQSPRYKVAKRGQDVALRCDPISGHVSLFWYQQALGQGPEFLTYFQNEAQLDKSGLPSDRFFAERPEGSVSTLKIQRTQQEDSAVYLCASSLGDRNDGYTFGSGTRLTVV.

The chain couples TRBV6-2 or TRBV6-3 to TRBJ1-5; tentatively, D is TRBD1 (5 bases). This CDR3 comprises 17 residues. Germline assignment: CDR1 MNHEY and CDR2 SVGEGT. The V and J ends lost 2 bases and 0 bases respectively, with 14 bases between them. Here the CDR3 DNA reads TGTGCCAGCAGTTACGGGGACCGCGGATCTAGCAATCAGCCCCAGCATTTT. Translated, it gives CASSYGDRGSSNQPQHF.

This clonotype came up a few times. No conserved phenylalanine or tryptophan is present at the end of the CDR3, so a read error is the likely explanation. The DNA is omitted, as the CDR3 cannot be located on it reliably, and the CDR3 follows TCRdb's listing. The V call is TRBV5-6, the J call TRBJ2-7; TRBD1, the table's D call, was not compared with the DNA. Germline V gene lookup returns CDR1 SGHDT and CDR2 YYEEEE. The CDR3 has 13 amino acids, counting both end residues. The CDR3 loop is CASSTLDRPLTKL.

The chain has TRBV18 and TRBJ1-1; D is unclear. Trimming cost V 2 bases and J 1 base, with 8 bases left between them. The CDR3 runs to 14 residues. The germline gives CDR1 KGHSH, CDR2 LQKENI. CDR3 DNA: TGTGCCAGCTCACCAAAGGACGGGAACACTGAAGCTTTCTTT. Its protein is CASSPKDGNTEAFF.

Many counts were recorded for this clonotype. The chain is built from TRBV27 and TRBJ1-6, with 8 positions matching TRBD1. This CDR3 comprises 14 residues. V lost 6 bases and J lost 6; bases outside the gene matches: 4. The germline V gene encodes CDR1 MNHEY and CDR2 SMNVEV (reference sequence). The CDR3 DNA is TGTGCCAGCAGCCAGACAGGGGCTAATTCACCCCTCCACTTT. This translates into CASSQTGANSPLHF.

CDR3 sequence: CASGSSGETQYF. The CDR3 bases are TGTGCCAGCGGAAGTAGTGGAGAGACCCAGTACTTC. V gene TRBV3-1 combines with J gene TRBJ2-5; D is unresolved. This CDR3 region has 12 residues. Between the trimmed V and J ends, which lost 8 bases and 4 bases, there was a span of 11 bases. Germline V gene data show CDR1 as LGHDT and CDR2 as YNNKEL (reference sequence).

A few counts support this clonotype. The chain has TRBV5-1 and TRBJ2-7; 9 positions agree with TRBD1. Germline V gives CDR1 SGHRS, CDR2 YFSETQ. V was clipped by 2 bases and J by 5 bases; unmatched bases: 14. The length of the CDR3 is 17 residues. CDR3 DNA sequence: TGCGCCAGCAGCTTTATCAGGGCCGGGACAGGGACCGACGAGCAGTACTTC. It yields the protein CASSFIRAGTGTDEQYF.

This clonotype was counted between two and nine times. CDR3 amino acids: CAWRQSSGNTIYF. In DNA form, the CDR3 reads TGTGCCTGGAGACAGAGCTCTGGAAACACCATATATTTT. V and J are TRBV30 and TRBJ1-3; D unclear. This CDR3 has 13 residues. V lost 3 bases, J lost 0 bases, and 6 bases lay in between. CDR1 is GTSNPN, CDR2 SVGIG, per germline (reference sequence).

With regard to this clonotype: The CDR3 end shows no conserved phenylalanine or tryptophan, and so a read error is likely. The rearrangement links TRBV5-6 to TRBJ2-7, with a tentative D call TRBD2 (5 bases). Germline V CDR1 and CDR2: SGHDT, YYEEEE. This CDR3 comprises 15 residues. Trimming shortened V by 4 bases and J by 3 bases, and 17 bases separated the two germline ends. The CDR3 nucleotides read TGTGCCAGCAGCCTGGACGGGAATGAACGCTACGAGCAGTACCTC. Its translation is CASSLDGNERYEQYL.

The V and J genes are TRBV12-3 or TRBV12-4 and TRBJ2-7, with D perhaps TRBD2 (5 bases). The CDR3 has 15 amino acids. V dropped 6 bases and J dropped 0 bases, with 15 bases sitting between them. The CDR3 reads CASSPGLESSYEQYF. CDR3 nucleotide sequence: TGTGCCAGCAGCCCCGGACTCGAGAGCTCCTACGAGCAGTACTTC.

This clonotype was observed a handful of times. The V call is TRBV5-1, the J call TRBJ2-7, with D possibly TRBD1 on 6 matching bases. The germline V gene has CDR1 SGHRS and CDR2 YFSETQ. The CDR3 covers 16 residues. Trimming stripped 0 bases from V and 2 bases from J, with 15 bases between. CDR3 DNA: TGCGCCAGCAGCTTGGAGACGGGACACACCGCCTACGAGCAGTACTTC. It specifies CASSLETGHTAYEQYF.

V usage is TRBV7-2 and J usage is TRBJ1-5; a weak D match, TRBD1 (5 bases). The CDR3 is made up of 15 amino acids. Trimming removed 2 bases from V and 5 bases from J, with 13 bases in between. The germline V gene encodes CDR1 SGHTA and CDR2 FQGNSA. The CDR3 DNA follows: TGTGCCAGCAGCTTAATGAGGGCCAGGGATCAGCCCCAGCATTTT. Translated, it gives CASSLMRARDQPQHF.

The chain's CDR3 is CASSPHENSGNTIYF. CDR3 in DNA: TGTGCCAGCAGCCCACACGAAAACTCTGGAAACACCATATATTTT. The rearrangement uses TRBV12-3 or TRBV12-4 and TRBJ1-3; no reliable D call. CDR3 length: 15 residues. V lost 6 bases and J lost 0, with 12 bases in between.

A few counts support this clonotype. The CDR3 bases are TGTGCCAGCAGACTCGGGAGATCACATTACAATGAGCAGTTCTTC. Translating it yields CASRLGRSHYNEQFF. V and J are TRBV6-1 and TRBJ2-1; TRBD2 might be the D (6 bases). Trimming removed 6 bases from V and 4 bases from J, with 16 bases in between. This CDR3 has 15 amino acids. Germline CDR1 is MNHNS and CDR2 is SASEGT.

The V gene is TRBV28, the J gene TRBJ2-5, with 7 bases matching TRBD2. This CDR3 has 16 amino acids. V trimming: 5 bases; J trimming: 5 bases; junction bases outside the gene matches: 14. Germline V lookup: CDR1 MDHEN, CDR2 SYDVKM. The CDR3 sequence: CASSHPLAAGLETQYF. CDR3 coding DNA: TGTGCCAGCAGTCACCCCCTAGCGGCGGGGCTCGAGACCCAGTACTTC.

This clonotype was recorded a few times. V gene TRBV9 combines with J gene TRBJ2-7; 9 bases are shared with TRBD1. Looked up from germline, CDR1 is SGDLS and CDR2 is YYNGEE. J gave up 7 bases and V 1 base, and 9 bases lay outside the gene matches. This CDR3 region has 15 residues. CDR3 protein: CASSVLDRGLGEQYF. Here the CDR3 DNA reads TGTGCCAGCAGCGTACTGGACAGGGGTTTAGGAGAGCAGTACTTC.

This clonotype was detected only a few times. The rearrangement links TRBV12-3 or TRBV12-4 to TRBJ2-1; D perhaps matches TRBD2 (6 bases). V shed 5 bases and J shed 6 bases, with 17 bases lying between them. The CDR3 totals 15 residues. The CDR3 coding sequence is TGTGCCAGCAGTACCCCTCGGGAGAGGAGCAATGAGCAGTTCTTC. Amino acid sequence: CASSTPRERSNEQFF.

This clonotype was observed a single time. The chain is built from TRBV6-1 and TRBJ1-1; TRBD1 matches 7 bases. CDR1 MNHNS and CDR2 SASEGT come from the germline V gene. With V trimmed by 6 bases and J by 1 base, 11 bases remained unmatched. The CDR3 runs 16 residues. CDR3 sequence: CASRNQYRGENTEAFF. The CDR3 coding sequence is TGTGCCAGCAGAAACCAATACAGGGGCGAGAACACTGAAGCTTTCTTT.

This sequence joins TRBV21-1 and TRBJ2-1; TRBD2 reflects the table's D call only, with no check against the DNA. TRBV21-1 is a documented pseudogene. The CDR3 loop spans 16 amino acids. CDR3 sequence: CASSKRTSGRRDEQFF. CDR3 sequence (DNA): TGTGCCAGCAGCAAGCGGACTAGCGGGAGGCGGGATGAGCAGTTCTTC.